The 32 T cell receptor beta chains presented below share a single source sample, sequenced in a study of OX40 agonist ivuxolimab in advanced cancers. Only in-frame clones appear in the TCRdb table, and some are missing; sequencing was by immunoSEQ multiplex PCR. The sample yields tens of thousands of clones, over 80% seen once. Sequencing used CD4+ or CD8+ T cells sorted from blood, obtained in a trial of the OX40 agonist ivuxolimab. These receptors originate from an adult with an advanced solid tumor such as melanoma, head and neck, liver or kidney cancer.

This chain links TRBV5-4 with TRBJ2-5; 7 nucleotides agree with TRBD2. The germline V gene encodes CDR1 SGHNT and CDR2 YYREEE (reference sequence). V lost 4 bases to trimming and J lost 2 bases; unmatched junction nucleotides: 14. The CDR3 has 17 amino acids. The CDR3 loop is CASSQGYSGLVQETQYF. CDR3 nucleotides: TGTGCCAGCAGCCAAGGATATAGCGGGTTAGTTCAAGAGACCCAGTACTTC.

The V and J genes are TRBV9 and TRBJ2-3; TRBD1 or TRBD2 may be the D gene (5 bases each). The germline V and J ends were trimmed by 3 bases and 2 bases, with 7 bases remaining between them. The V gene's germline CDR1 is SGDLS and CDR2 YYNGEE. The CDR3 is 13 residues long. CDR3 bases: TGTGCCAGCAGCGGGGGGTACACAGATACGCAGTATTTT. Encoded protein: CASSGGYTDTQYF.

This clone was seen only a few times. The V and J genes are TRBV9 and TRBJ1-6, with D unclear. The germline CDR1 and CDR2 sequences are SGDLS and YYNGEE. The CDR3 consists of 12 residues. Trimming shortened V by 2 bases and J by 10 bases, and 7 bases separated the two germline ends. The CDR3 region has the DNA TGTGCCAGCAGCGTTAACGGGTCACCCCTCCACTTT. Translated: CASSVNGSPLHF.

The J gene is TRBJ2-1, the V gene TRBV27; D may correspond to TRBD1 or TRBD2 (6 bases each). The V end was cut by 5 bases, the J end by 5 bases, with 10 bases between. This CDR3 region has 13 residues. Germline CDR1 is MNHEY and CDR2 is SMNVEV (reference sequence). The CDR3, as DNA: TGTGCCAGCAGTATGGGGGGCAACAATGAGCAGTTCTTC. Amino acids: CASSMGGNNEQFF.

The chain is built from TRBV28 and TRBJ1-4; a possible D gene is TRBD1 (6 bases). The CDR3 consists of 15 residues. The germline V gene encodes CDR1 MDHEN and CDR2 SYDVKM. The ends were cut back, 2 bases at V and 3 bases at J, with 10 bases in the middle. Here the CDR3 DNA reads TGTGCCAGCAGTTTAACACAGGGACCTAATGAAAAACTGTTTTTT. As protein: CASSLTQGPNEKLFF.

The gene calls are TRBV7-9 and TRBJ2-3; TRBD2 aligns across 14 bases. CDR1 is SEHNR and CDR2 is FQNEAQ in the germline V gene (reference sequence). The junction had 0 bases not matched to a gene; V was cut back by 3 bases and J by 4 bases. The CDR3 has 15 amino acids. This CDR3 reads CASSLTSGGADTQYF. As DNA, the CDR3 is TGTGCCAGCAGCTTGACTAGCGGGGGGGCAGATACGCAGTATTTT.

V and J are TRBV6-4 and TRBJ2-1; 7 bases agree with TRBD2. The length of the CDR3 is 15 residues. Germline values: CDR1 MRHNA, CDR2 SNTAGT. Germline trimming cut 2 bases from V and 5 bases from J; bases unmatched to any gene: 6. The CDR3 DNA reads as TGTGCCAGCAGTGACGAGGCGGGAGCTCACAATGAGCAGTTCTTC. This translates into CASSDEAGAHNEQFF.

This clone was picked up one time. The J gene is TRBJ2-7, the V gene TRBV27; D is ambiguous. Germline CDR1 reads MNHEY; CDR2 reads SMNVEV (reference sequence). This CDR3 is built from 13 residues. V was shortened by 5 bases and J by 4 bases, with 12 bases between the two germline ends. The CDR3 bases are TGTGCCAGCAGTCCCGGCGGTTTTTACGAGCAGTACTTC. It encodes CASSPGGFYEQYF.

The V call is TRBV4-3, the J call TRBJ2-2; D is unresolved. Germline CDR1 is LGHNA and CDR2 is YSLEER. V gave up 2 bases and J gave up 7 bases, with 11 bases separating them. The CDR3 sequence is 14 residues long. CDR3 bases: TGCGCCAGCAGCCAACTGTTGGGGATCGGGGAGCTGTTTTTT. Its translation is CASSQLLGIGELFF.

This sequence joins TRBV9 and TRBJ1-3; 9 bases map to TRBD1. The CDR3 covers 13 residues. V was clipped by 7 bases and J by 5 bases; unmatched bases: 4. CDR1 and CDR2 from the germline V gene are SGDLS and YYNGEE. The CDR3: CASGDRVRNTIYF. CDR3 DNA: TGTGCCAGCGGGGACAGGGTCAGAAACACCATATATTTT.

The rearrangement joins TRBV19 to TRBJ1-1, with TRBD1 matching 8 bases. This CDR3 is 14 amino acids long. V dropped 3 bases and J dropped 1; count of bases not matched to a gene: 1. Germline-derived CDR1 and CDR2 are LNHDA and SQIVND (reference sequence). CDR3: CASSIGQGNTEAFF. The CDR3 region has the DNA TGTGCCAGTAGTATCGGACAGGGGAACACTGAAGCTTTCTTT.

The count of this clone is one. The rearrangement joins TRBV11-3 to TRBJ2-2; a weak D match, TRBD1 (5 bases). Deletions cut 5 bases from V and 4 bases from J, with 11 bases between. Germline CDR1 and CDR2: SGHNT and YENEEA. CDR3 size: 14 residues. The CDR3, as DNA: TGTGCCAGCAGCCCCCGTGGGGCCACCGGGGAGCTGTTTTTT. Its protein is CASSPRGATGELFF.

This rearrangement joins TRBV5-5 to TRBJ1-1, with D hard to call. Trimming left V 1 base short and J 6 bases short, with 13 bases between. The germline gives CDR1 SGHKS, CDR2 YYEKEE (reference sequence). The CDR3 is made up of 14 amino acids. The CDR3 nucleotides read TGTGCCAGCAGCTTGCTGGCGATCGGGGCTGAAGCTTTCTTT. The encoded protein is CASSLLAIGAEAFF.

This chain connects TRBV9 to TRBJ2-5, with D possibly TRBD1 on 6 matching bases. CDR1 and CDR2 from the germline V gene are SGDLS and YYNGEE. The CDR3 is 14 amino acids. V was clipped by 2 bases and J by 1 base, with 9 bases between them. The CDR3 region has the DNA TGTGCCAGCAGCGTCCAGGGGCGCCAAGAGACCCAGTACTTC. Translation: CASSVQGRQETQYF. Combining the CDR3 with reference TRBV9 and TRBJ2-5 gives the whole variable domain DSGVTQTPKHLITATGQRVTLRCSPRSGDLSVYWYQQSLDQGLQFLIQYYNGEERAKGNILERFSAQQFPDLHSELNLSSLELGDSALYFCASSVQGRQETQYFGPGTRLLVL.

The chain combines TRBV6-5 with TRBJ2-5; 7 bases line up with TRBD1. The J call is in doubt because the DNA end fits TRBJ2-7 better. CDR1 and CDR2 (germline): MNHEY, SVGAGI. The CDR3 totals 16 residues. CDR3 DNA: TGTGCCAGCAGTTACTCGATAGGGGGCAGAACCTACGAGCAGTACTTC. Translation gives CASSYSIGGRTYEQYF.

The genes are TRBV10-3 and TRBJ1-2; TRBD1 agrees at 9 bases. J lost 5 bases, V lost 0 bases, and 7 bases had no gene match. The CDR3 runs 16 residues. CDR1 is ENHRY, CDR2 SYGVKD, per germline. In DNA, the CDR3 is TGTGCCATCAGTGAGTCGGCGGGACAGGGTGGATATGGCTACACCTTC. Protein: CAISESAGQGGYGYTF.

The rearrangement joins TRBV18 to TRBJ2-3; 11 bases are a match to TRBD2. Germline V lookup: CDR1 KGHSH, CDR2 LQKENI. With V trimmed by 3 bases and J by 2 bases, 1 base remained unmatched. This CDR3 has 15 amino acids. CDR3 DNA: TGTGCCAGCTCACCGACTAGCGGGGTCACAGATACGCAGTATTTT. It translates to CASSPTSGVTDTQYF.

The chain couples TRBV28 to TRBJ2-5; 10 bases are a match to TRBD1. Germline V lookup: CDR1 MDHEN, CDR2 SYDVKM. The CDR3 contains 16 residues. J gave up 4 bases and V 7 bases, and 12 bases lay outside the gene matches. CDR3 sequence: CASMESGTGDSETQYF. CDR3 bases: TGTGCCAGCATGGAGTCCGGGACAGGGGATTCAGAGACCCAGTACTTC.

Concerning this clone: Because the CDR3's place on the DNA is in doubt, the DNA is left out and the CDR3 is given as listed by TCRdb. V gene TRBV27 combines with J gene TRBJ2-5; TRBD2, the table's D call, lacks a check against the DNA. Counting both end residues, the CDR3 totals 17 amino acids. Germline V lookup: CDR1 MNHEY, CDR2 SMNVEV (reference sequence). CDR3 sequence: CASSSSPRTSLWETQYF.

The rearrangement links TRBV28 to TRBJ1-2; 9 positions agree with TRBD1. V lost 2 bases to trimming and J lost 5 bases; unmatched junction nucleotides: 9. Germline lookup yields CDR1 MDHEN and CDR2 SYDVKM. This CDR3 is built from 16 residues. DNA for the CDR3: TGTGCCAGCAGTTTAAGTTGGACAGGGGCCAATTATGGCTACACCTTC. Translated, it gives CASSLSWTGANYGYTF.

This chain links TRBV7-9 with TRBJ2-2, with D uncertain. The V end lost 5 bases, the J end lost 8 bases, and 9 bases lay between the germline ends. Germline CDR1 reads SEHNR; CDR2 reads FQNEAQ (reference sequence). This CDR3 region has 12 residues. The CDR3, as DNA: TGTGCCAGCAGCCCGATGGGGGGGGAGCTGTTTTTT. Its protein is CASSPMGGELFF.

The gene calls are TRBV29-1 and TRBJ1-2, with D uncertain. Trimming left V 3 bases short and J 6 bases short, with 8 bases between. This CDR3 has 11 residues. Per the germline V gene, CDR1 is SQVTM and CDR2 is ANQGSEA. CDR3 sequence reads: CSVERSDGYTF. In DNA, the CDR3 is TGCAGCGTTGAGAGGAGCGATGGCTACACCTTC.

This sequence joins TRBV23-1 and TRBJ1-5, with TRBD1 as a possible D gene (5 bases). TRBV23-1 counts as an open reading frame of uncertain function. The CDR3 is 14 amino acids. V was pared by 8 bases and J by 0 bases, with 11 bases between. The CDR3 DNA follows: TGCGCCAGCCATCAGGGAACTAGCAATCAGCCCCAGCATTTT. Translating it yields CASHQGTSNQPQHF.

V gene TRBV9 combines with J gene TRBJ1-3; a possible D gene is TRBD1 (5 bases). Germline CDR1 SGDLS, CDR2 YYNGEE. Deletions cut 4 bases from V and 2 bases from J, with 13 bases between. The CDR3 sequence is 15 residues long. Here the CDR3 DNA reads TGTGCCAGCAGCCCGGGGACGGGAACTGGAAACACCATATATTTT. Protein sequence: CASSPGTGTGNTIYF.

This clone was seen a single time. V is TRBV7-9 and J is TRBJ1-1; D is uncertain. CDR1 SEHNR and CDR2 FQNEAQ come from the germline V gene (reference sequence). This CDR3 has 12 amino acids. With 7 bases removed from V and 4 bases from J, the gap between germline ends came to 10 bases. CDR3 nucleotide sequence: TGTGCCAGCATCTCCCCAACCACTGAAGCTTTCTTT. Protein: CASISPTTEAFF.

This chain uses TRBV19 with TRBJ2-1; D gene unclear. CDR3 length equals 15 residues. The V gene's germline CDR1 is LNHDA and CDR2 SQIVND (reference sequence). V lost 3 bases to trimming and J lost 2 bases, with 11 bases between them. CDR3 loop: CASSIQRDPYNEQFF. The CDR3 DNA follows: TGTGCCAGTAGTATTCAGCGCGATCCCTACAATGAGCAGTTCTTC.

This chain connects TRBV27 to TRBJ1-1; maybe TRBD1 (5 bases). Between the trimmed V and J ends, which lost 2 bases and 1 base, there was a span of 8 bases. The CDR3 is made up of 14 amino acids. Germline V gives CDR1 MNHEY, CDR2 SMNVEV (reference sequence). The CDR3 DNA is TGTGCCAGCAGTTTAAGGGGTGGGAACACTGAAGCTTTCTTT. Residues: CASSLRGGNTEAFF.

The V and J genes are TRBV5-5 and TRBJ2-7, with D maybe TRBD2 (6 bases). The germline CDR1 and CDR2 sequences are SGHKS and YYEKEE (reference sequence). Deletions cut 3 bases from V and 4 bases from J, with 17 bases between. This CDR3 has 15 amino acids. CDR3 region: CASSSSGGRSYEQYF. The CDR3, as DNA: TGTGCCAGCAGCTCTTCTGGAGGGCGTAGTTACGAGCAGTACTTC.

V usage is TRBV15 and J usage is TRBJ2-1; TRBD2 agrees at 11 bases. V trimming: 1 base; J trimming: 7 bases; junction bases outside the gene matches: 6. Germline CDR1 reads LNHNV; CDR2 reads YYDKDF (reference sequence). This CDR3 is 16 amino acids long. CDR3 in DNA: TGTGCCACCAGCAGAGGGTTAGCGGGGGGGTGGAATGAGCAGTTCTTC. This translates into CATSRGLAGGWNEQFF.

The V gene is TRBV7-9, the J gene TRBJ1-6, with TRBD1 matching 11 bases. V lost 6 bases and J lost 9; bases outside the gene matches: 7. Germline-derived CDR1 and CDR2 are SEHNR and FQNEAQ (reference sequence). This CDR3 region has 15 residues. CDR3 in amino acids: CASRPPGQGVSPLHF. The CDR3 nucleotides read TGTGCCAGCAGGCCCCCGGGACAGGGGGTTTCACCCCTCCACTTT.

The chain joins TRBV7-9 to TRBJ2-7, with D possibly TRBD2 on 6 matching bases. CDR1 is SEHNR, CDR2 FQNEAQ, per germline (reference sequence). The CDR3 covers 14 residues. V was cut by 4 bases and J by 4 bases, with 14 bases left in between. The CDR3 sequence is CASSSSGTGYEQYF. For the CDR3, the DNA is TGTGCCAGCAGCTCATCGGGGACTGGGTACGAGCAGTACTTC. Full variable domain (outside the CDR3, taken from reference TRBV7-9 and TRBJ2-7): DTGVSQNPRHKITKRGQNVTFRCDPISEHNRLYWYRQTLGQGPEFLTYFQNEAQLEKSRLLSDRFSAERPKGSFSTLEIQRTEQGDSAMYLCASSSSGTGYEQYFGPGTRLTVT.

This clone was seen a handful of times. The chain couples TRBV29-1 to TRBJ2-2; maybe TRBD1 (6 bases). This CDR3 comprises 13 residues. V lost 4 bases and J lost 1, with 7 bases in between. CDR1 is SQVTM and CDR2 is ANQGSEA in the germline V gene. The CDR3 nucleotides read TGCAGCGTTGGACAGGTGAACACCGGGGAGCTGTTTTTT. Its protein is CSVGQVNTGELFF.